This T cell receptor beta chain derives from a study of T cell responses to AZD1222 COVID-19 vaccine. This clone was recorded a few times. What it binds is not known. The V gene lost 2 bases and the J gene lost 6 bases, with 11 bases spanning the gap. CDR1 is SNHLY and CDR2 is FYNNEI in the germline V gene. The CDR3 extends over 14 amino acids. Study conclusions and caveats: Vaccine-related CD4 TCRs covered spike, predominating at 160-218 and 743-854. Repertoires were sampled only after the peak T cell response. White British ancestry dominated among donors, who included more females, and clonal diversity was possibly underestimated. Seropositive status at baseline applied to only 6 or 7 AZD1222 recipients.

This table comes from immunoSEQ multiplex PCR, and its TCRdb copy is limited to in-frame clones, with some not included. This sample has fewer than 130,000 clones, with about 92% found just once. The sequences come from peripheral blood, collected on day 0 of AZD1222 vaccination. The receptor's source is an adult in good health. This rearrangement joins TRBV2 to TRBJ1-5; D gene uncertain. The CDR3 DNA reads TGTGCCAGCAGTGAAAACGGATCGGGTCAGCCCCAGCATTTT. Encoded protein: CASSENGSGQPQHF.